These 27 T cell receptor beta chains were all obtained from the same sample, sequenced in a study of shared clonotypes between healthy human individuals. The assay was immunoSEQ multiplex PCR, and TCRdb's table has in-frame clones only and misses some. The sample holds 550,000 to 800,000 clones; 90% are singletons and the top ten take 34%. Sequences were obtained from memory CD8+ T cells from PBMCs. The subset here: CD45RO+ cells pooled with CCR7-negative TemRA cells. These receptors were obtained from a man aged 18 to 35 in good health. Some clones in this sample may be carry-over from other donors' samples.

This chain joins TRBV7-8 and TRBJ1-2, with 7 bases that match TRBD1. The trim removed 0 bases at V and 3 bases at J, leaving 4 bases unmatched. The CDR3 is made up of 15 amino acids. Germline CDR1 SGHVS, CDR2 FQNEAQ. DNA for the CDR3: TGTGCCAGCAGCTTAGCGGGGGACAGATACTATGGCTACACCTTC. Translation: CASSLAGDRYYGYTF.

The rearrangement joins TRBV29-1 to TRBJ2-7; possible D gene TRBD2, 6 bases. This CDR3 contains 14 residues. Germline V gene sequence: CDR1 SQVTM, CDR2 ANQGSEA. Trimming removed 5 bases at V and 2 bases at J, with 16 bases between. CDR3 amino acids: CSVKGGESPYEQYF. The CDR3 DNA follows: TGCAGCGTTAAGGGCGGGGAATCCCCCTACGAGCAGTACTTC.

This rearrangement joins TRBV6-5 to TRBJ1-1; 10 nucleotides line up with TRBD1. V dropped 6 bases and J dropped 4; count of bases not matched to a gene: 5. Germline lookup yields CDR1 MNHEY and CDR2 SVGAGI. The CDR3 is 14 residues long. The CDR3, as DNA: TGTGCCAGCAGACGACAGGGGGCGGGCACTGAAGCTTTCTTT. The encoded protein is CASRRQGAGTEAFF.

Points on this clone: Other nucleotide sequences from this sample produce the same CDR3. The chain combines TRBV6-5 with TRBJ2-7; D possibly matches TRBD1 or TRBD2 (5 bases each). Germline lookup yields CDR1 MNHEY and CDR2 SVGAGI. The germline V and J ends were trimmed by 5 bases and 7 bases, with 12 bases remaining between them. The CDR3 length is 12 residues. CDR3 protein: CASSPRGGEQYF. The CDR3 bases are TGTGCCAGCAGTCCGAGGGGTGGGGAGCAGTACTTC.

This chain connects TRBV25-1 to TRBJ2-7; no reliable D call. The CDR3 extends over 11 amino acids. Germline V CDR1 and CDR2: MGHDK, SYGVNS. Trimming took 8 bases from V and 5 from J, leaving 10 bases between them. The CDR3 region is CASGTVHEQYF. The CDR3 nucleotides read TGTGCCAGCGGTACGGTCCACGAGCAGTACTTC.

This chain joins TRBV7-9 and TRBJ2-2; D not resolved. The CDR3 covers 14 residues. Germline V CDR1 and CDR2: SEHNR, FQNEAQ (reference sequence). V gave up 6 bases and J gave up 6 bases, with 14 bases separating them. CDR3 loop: CASSPELSPGELFF. The CDR3 DNA reads as TGTGCCAGCAGTCCCGAGCTATCCCCCGGGGAGCTGTTTTTT.

V is TRBV5-1 and J is TRBJ1-1; tentatively, D is TRBD1 (5 bases). In germline, CDR1 is SGHRS, CDR2 YFSETQ. V dropped 0 bases and J dropped 2 bases, with 11 bases sitting between them. The CDR3 is made up of 15 amino acids. The CDR3 nucleotides read TGCGCCAGCAGCTTGGTTCCGGGGCCCAACACTGAAGCTTTCTTT. Its protein is CASSLVPGPNTEAFF.

The chain couples TRBV7-3 to TRBJ2-1; D is unresolved. Looked up from germline, CDR1 is SGHTA and CDR2 is FQGTGA. The CDR3 contains 15 residues. Trimming removed 5 bases at V and 9 bases at J, with 20 bases between. CDR3 bases: TGTGCCAGCAGCCTCAGGTCGGTGGGGTTTGTTGAGCAGTTCTTC. It is translated as CASSLRSVGFVEQFF.

This sequence joins TRBV27 and TRBJ2-7; D gene uncertain. Trimming took off 6 bases at V and 0 bases at J, with 18 bases between the two ends. The CDR3 contains 16 residues. Germline loops: CDR1 MNHEY, CDR2 SMNVEV (reference sequence). In nucleotides, the CDR3 is TGTGCCAGCAGCCCGATCCGGGCCCTCCGCTCCTACGAGCAGTACTTC. Encoded protein: CASSPIRALRSYEQYF.

The chain is built from TRBV5-4 and TRBJ2-1, with D possibly matching TRBD2 (6 bases). Trimming removed 1 base from V and 7 bases from J, with 12 bases in between. The germline V gene has CDR1 SGHNT and CDR2 YYREEE (reference sequence). The CDR3 is made up of 14 amino acids. The DNA of the CDR3 is TGTGCCAGCAGCTTGCTAGCGTCCGCTAATGAGCAGTTCTTC. Protein: CASSLLASANEQFF.

The V call is TRBV20-1, the J call TRBJ1-1, with D unclear. Trimming cost V 6 bases and J 4 bases, with 9 bases left between them. This CDR3 is 11 amino acids long. Germline V CDR1 and CDR2: DFQATT, SNEGSKA (reference sequence). The CDR3 is CSAHWGTEAFF. CDR3 DNA: TGCAGTGCCCACTGGGGCACTGAAGCTTTCTTT.

The V gene is TRBV19, the J gene TRBJ1-1; TRBD1 matches 7 bases. The CDR3 runs 15 residues. Germline loops: CDR1 LNHDA, CDR2 SQIVND (reference sequence). The V segment lost 7 bases and the J segment 3 bases; nucleotides outside the gene matches: 11. The CDR3 nucleotides read TGTGCCAGTACCACTCGAGACAGGGAGTACACTGAAGCTTTCTTT. This sequence encodes CASTTRDREYTEAFF.

J is TRBJ2-2 and V is TRBV27; the D gene could be TRBD1 or TRBD2 (5 bases each). The CDR3 is 17 residues long. In germline, CDR1 is MNHEY, CDR2 SMNVEV (reference sequence). V gave up 6 bases and J gave up 5 bases, with 22 bases separating them. CDR3 bases: TGTGCCAGCAGCATCACCGGGACCAGGTTTGTGACCGGGGAGCTGTTTTTT. Protein sequence: CASSITGTRFVTGELFF.

This clone came up once. The CDR3 region is CASSQLADLSYEQYF. The CDR3 DNA reads as TGCGCCAGCAGCCAACTAGCGGATCTCTCCTACGAGCAGTACTTC. V gene TRBV4-3 combines with J gene TRBJ2-7; TRBD2 aligns across 7 bases. Per the germline V gene, CDR1 is LGHNA and CDR2 is YSLEER. The junction had 4 bases not matched to a gene; V was cut back by 2 bases and J by 0 bases. This CDR3 spans 15 amino acids.

The rearrangement links TRBV28 to TRBJ1-6, with a tentative D call TRBD1 (6 bases). CDR3 size: 15 residues. Trimming shortened V by 6 bases and J by 7 bases, and 16 bases separated the two germline ends. Germline CDR1 reads MDHEN; CDR2 reads SYDVKM. CDR3 DNA sequence: TGTGCCAGCAGGATCCCGACAGGTCTAAATTCACCCCTCCACTTT. It encodes CASRIPTGLNSPLHF.

This chain joins TRBV6-1 and TRBJ2-5, with TRBD1 matching over 11 bases. Germline loops: CDR1 MNHNS, CDR2 SASEGT. CDR3 length: 15 amino acids. The V segment lost 10 bases and the J segment 0 bases; nucleotides outside the gene matches: 7. The CDR3 here is CATGTGGGYQETQYF. Written as DNA, the CDR3 is TGTGCCACCGGGACAGGGGGGGGGTACCAAGAGACCCAGTACTTC.

The rearrangement uses TRBV27 and TRBJ2-1; TRBD1 aligns across 8 bases. The germline gives CDR1 MNHEY, CDR2 SMNVEV (reference sequence). The length of the CDR3 is 16 residues. The trim removed 1 base at V and 2 bases at J, leaving 4 bases unmatched. The CDR3 DNA reads TGTGCCAGCAGTTTATTGAGCAGGGGGCCCTACAATGAGCAGTTCTTC. Amino acids: CASSLLSRGPYNEQFF.

This sequence joins TRBV4-3 and TRBJ2-7, with D perhaps TRBD2 (6 bases). Germline CDR1 is LGHNA and CDR2 is YSLEER. The V and J ends lost 0 bases and 7 bases respectively, with 16 bases between them. CDR3 length: 15 amino acids. The CDR3 loop reads CASSQDWRGTGEQYF. CDR3 coding DNA: TGCGCCAGCAGCCAAGATTGGAGGGGAACGGGGGAGCAGTACTTC.

The V call is TRBV6-1, the J call TRBJ1-2; TRBD1 might be the D (5 bases). Trimming removed 7 bases at V and 8 bases at J, with 17 bases between. The CDR3 runs 13 residues. Germline V gene lookup returns CDR1 MNHNS and CDR2 SASEGT. CDR3 region: CASNPPREGGYTF. Written as DNA, the CDR3 is TGTGCCAGCAACCCTCCCAGGGAGGGGGGCTACACCTTC.

The CDR3 protein is CASAPSDRAFEKLFF. CDR3 coding DNA: TGCGCCAGCGCACCCTCCGACAGAGCATTTGAAAAACTGTTTTTT. The rearrangement joins TRBV4-1 to TRBJ1-4; tentative D call: TRBD1 (5 bases). CDR3 size: 15 residues. From germline, CDR1 is MGHRA and CDR2 YSYEKL. Trimming left V 8 bases short and J 7 bases short, with 20 bases between.

This sequence joins TRBV9 and TRBJ1-5; D unclear. CDR1 SGDLS and CDR2 YYNGEE come from the germline V gene. The germline V and J ends were trimmed by 0 bases and 4 bases, with 11 bases remaining between them. This CDR3 is built from 15 residues. In DNA form, the CDR3 reads TGTGCCAGCAGCGTAGGGGGAGCTTGGAATCAGCCCCAGCATTTT. Translated: CASSVGGAWNQPQHF.

This clone was detected only a few times. The chain links TRBV9 to TRBJ2-1, with 11 nucleotides matching TRBD1. The CDR3 loop spans 16 amino acids. Germline CDR1 and CDR2: SGDLS and YYNGEE. V shed 0 bases and J 7 bases; nucleotides not matched to a gene: 6. The CDR3 DNA sequence: TGTGCCAGCAGCGTAGCCGGGACAGGGGGTCAGAATGAGCAGTTCTTC. Amino acid sequence: CASSVAGTGGQNEQFF. Complete variable domain (other parts from reference TRBV9 and TRBJ2-1): DSGVTQTPKHLITATGQRVTLRCSPRSGDLSVYWYQQSLDQGLQFLIQYYNGEERAKGNILERFSAQQFPDLHSELNLSSLELGDSALYFCASSVAGTGGQNEQFFGPGTRLTVL.

This clone was observed once. CDR3 DNA sequence: TGCGCCAGCAGCCAAGGAAGGTCGGGACAGGGGATATCCTTTGAGCAGTTCTTC. Residues: CASSQGRSGQGISFEQFF. The J gene is TRBJ2-1, the V gene TRBV4-3; 10 bases map to TRBD1. Germline loops: CDR1 LGHNA, CDR2 YSLEER. The CDR3 has 18 residues. The V gene end was trimmed by 1 base and the J gene end by 9 bases; junction bases not matched to a gene: 15.

The chain uses TRBV5-5 and TRBJ2-1; no firm D call. This CDR3 has 13 residues. V was pared by 0 bases and J by 9 bases, with 10 bases between. Germline V gene sequence: CDR1 SGHKS, CDR2 YYEKEE (reference sequence). CDR3 sequence (DNA): TGTGCCAGCAGCTTGGGTTTAGTTGGTGAGCAGTTCTTC. It encodes CASSLGLVGEQFF.

With respect to this clone: A read error may explain this, as a much larger clone is one base away. The same CDR3 also results from other DNA sequences found in this sample. The genes are TRBV4-3 and TRBJ2-5, with 7 positions matching TRBD2. CDR3 size: 14 residues. CDR1 is LGHNA and CDR2 is YSLEER in the germline V gene. The V segment lost 1 base and the J segment 4 bases; nucleotides outside the gene matches: 3. CDR3: CASSQGGGRETQYF. CDR3 DNA sequence: TGCGCCAGCAGCCAAGGGGGGGGGAGAGAGACCCAGTACTTC.

This clone occurred a few times. The V and J genes are TRBV10-2 and TRBJ2-7, with D possibly being TRBD1 (5 bases). The germline gives CDR1 WSHSY, CDR2 SAAADI. Between the trimmed V and J ends, which lost 8 bases and 0 bases, there was a span of 11 bases. The CDR3 extends over 13 amino acids. This chain's CDR3 is CASVPDSSYEQYF. CDR3 DNA: TGCGCCAGCGTCCCCGACAGCTCCTACGAGCAGTACTTC.

This clone was seen just once. This chain links TRBV28 with TRBJ2-3, with D unclear. Germline CDR1 reads MDHEN; CDR2 reads SYDVKM. CDR3 size: 13 residues. The ends were cut back, 2 bases at V and 6 bases at J, with 9 bases in the middle. The CDR3 DNA is TGTGCCAGCAGTTTAGGGGATTGGGATACGCAGTATTTT. This encodes CASSLGDWDTQYF.